The 26 T cell receptor beta chains reported below all come from one sample, sequenced in a study of control samples from healthy donors and cancer patients. Generated by immunoSEQ multiplex PCR, the TCRdb table keeps only in-frame clones and is missing some. The profile shows under 200,000 clones, around 94% of them singletons. The sample taken for sequencing was PBMCs. These receptors originate from a man aged 60-69 years with colorectal cancer.

This chain joins TRBV5-4 and TRBJ2-2; 8 bases are a match to TRBD1. CDR1 is SGHNT, CDR2 YYREEE, per germline (reference sequence). V lost 1 base and J lost 4; bases outside the gene matches: 3. The CDR3 extends over 15 amino acids. The CDR3: CASSLQGAVTGELFF. DNA for the CDR3: TGTGCCAGCAGCTTGCAGGGGGCAGTCACCGGGGAGCTGTTTTTT. Complete variable domain (other parts from reference TRBV5-4 and TRBJ2-2): ETGVTQSPTHLIKTRGQQVTLRCSSQSGHNTVSWYQQALGQGPQFIFQYYREEENGRGNFPPRFSGLQFPNYSSELNVNALELDDSALYLCASSLQGAVTGELFFGEGSRLTVL.

The chain employs TRBV25-1 and TRBJ2-2, with 8 bases lining up with TRBD1. This CDR3 spans 15 amino acids. J was trimmed by 9 bases and V by 5 bases; bases with no gene match: 11. Germline V gene sequence: CDR1 MGHDK, CDR2 SYGVNS. The CDR3, as DNA: TGTGCCAGCAGTCGGGGACAGGCGAGAGGCTGGGAGCTGTTTTTT. Translation gives CASSRGQARGWELFF.

This chain joins TRBV5-5 and TRBJ2-7, with D possibly being TRBD1 (6 bases). Germline V CDR1 and CDR2: SGHKS, YYEKEE (reference sequence). V was trimmed by 0 bases and J by 7 bases, leaving 17 bases between them. The CDR3 has 15 residues. CDR3 DNA: TGTGCCAGCAGCTTGGGGGGGCTGCTGACGGAGGAGCAGTACTTC. As protein: CASSLGGLLTEEQYF.

The rearrangement joins TRBV3-1 (or the pseudogene TRBV3-2) to TRBJ2-7; D possibly corresponds to TRBD2 (6 bases). Trimming stripped 3 bases from V and 1 base from J, with 13 bases between. This CDR3 contains 15 residues. Germline V gene lookup returns CDR1 LGHDT and CDR2 YNNKEL (reference sequence). The CDR3 nucleotides read TGTGCCAGCAGCCAGCGGGGTAAGGGTTCCTACGAGCAGTACTTC. Amino acid sequence: CASSQRGKGSYEQYF.

The chain couples TRBV27 to TRBJ1-2, with a possible D match to TRBD1 (5 bases). This CDR3 has 14 amino acids. Trimming stripped 4 bases from V and 7 bases from J, with 16 bases between. Germline V gives CDR1 MNHEY, CDR2 SMNVEV (reference sequence). The CDR3: CASSSQRTGPGYTF. CDR3 nucleotide sequence: TGTGCCAGCAGTTCCCAGAGGACGGGGCCTGGCTACACCTTC.

The chain combines TRBV27 with TRBJ2-5, with unresolved D. The CDR3 totals 13 residues. Trimming removed 8 bases from V and 0 bases from J, with 10 bases in between. Per germline, CDR1 MNHEY and CDR2 SMNVEV (reference sequence). CDR3 DNA: TGTGCCAGCCGCCGGAGCGACCAAGAGACCCAGTACTTC. It is translated as CASRRSDQETQYF.

The rearrangement links TRBV19 to TRBJ1-2, with D unresolved. This CDR3 is 13 amino acids long. The V gene lost 8 bases and the J gene lost 0 bases, with 10 bases spanning the gap. In germline, CDR1 is LNHDA, CDR2 SQIVND (reference sequence). The CDR3 bases are TGTGCCAGTCAAATGGATTCTAACTATGGCTACACCTTC. Translated, it gives CASQMDSNYGYTF. The full variable domain, rest sourced from reference TRBV19 and TRBJ1-2, is DGGITQSPKYLFRKEGQNVTLSCEQNLNHDAMYWYRQDPGQGLRLIYYSQIVNDFQKGDIAEGYSVSREKKESFPLTVTSAQKNPTAFYLCASQMDSNYGYTFGSGTRLTVV.

Points on this clone: The sample holds other DNA sequences that translate to the same CDR3. This chain connects TRBV19 to TRBJ1-1; D remains ambiguous. V shed 3 bases and J shed 6 bases, with 5 bases lying between them. In germline, CDR1 is LNHDA, CDR2 SQIVND (reference sequence). The CDR3 contains 11 residues. Here the CDR3 DNA reads TGTGCCAGTAGTATCCGCTCTGAAGCTTTCTTT. Translating gives CASSIRSEAFF.

The rearrangement links TRBV4-2 to TRBJ1-1, with TRBD1 matching over 7 bases. The germline V gene encodes CDR1 LGHNA and CDR2 YNFKEQ. V shed 4 bases and J 2 bases; nucleotides not matched to a gene: 7. CDR3 length: 15 residues. The CDR3 nucleotides are TGTGCCAGCAGCCCCCGGGACAGCTTTAACACTGAAGCTTTCTTT. This encodes CASSPRDSFNTEAFF.

The chain joins TRBV5-1 to TRBJ1-5, with D possibly matching TRBD1 (5 bases). The germline V and J ends were trimmed by 4 bases and 5 bases, with 16 bases remaining between them. Germline CDR1 reads SGHRS; CDR2 reads YFSETQ. The length of the CDR3 is 15 residues. This CDR3 reads CASSPDGGSHQPQHF. CDR3 nucleotide sequence: TGCGCCAGCAGCCCCGATGGGGGGTCCCATCAGCCCCAGCATTTT. Drawing the rest from reference TRBV5-1 and TRBJ1-5, the complete variable domain is KAGVTQTPRYLIKTRGQQVTLSCSPISGHRSVSWYQQTPGQGLQFLFEYFSETQRNKGNFPGRFSGRQFSNSRSEMNVSTLELGDSALYLCASSPDGGSHQPQHFGDGTRLSIL.

CDR3 amino acids: CASSLVGRNHNEQFF. CDR3 in DNA: TGCGCCAGCAGCTTGGTGGGACGGAACCACAATGAGCAGTTCTTC. The J gene is TRBJ2-1, the V gene TRBV5-1; D assignment may be TRBD1 or TRBD2 (5 bases each). V was trimmed by 0 bases and J by 5 bases, leaving 12 bases between them. This CDR3 region has 15 residues. Germline-derived CDR1 and CDR2 are SGHRS and YFSETQ.

This clone was detected a few times. The J gene is TRBJ1-5, the V gene TRBV5-4; D not certain. Germline lookup yields CDR1 SGHNT and CDR2 YYREEE (reference sequence). With 1 base removed from V and 7 bases from J, the gap between germline ends came to 12 bases. The CDR3 runs 14 residues. The CDR3 spells CASSLFGVDQPQHF. The DNA of the CDR3 is TGTGCCAGCAGCTTGTTCGGGGTCGACCAGCCCCAGCATTTT.

The chain links TRBV9 to TRBJ2-5; D is uncertain. Germline V CDR1 and CDR2: SGDLS, YYNGEE. V was clipped by 0 bases and J by 2 bases, with 11 bases between them. This CDR3 contains 15 residues. CDR3: CASSVDGLLQETQYF. The CDR3, as DNA: TGTGCCAGCAGCGTAGATGGTCTACTACAAGAGACCCAGTACTTC.

The chain employs TRBV10-2 and TRBJ1-1; TRBD1 matches 7 bases. Germline assignment: CDR1 WSHSY and CDR2 SAAADI. The CDR3 is made up of 13 amino acids. V trimming: 7 bases; J trimming: 1 base; junction bases outside the gene matches: 3. The CDR3 here is CASKAGGNTEAFF. The CDR3 region has the DNA TGCGCCAGCAAGGCAGGGGGGAACACTGAAGCTTTCTTT.

This clone was counted between two and nine times. The genes are TRBV19 and TRBJ1-3, with 7 bases fitting TRBD1. The germline V gene encodes CDR1 LNHDA and CDR2 SQIVND (reference sequence). The J segment lost 0 bases and the V segment lost 6 bases, leaving 5 bases of the junction unmatched. CDR3 length: 15 amino acids. The CDR3 nucleotides read TGTGCCAGTAGCCAGGGACAGACCTCTGGAAACACCATATATTTT. It specifies CASSQGQTSGNTIYF.

V gene TRBV7-9 combines with J gene TRBJ2-7, with D hard to call. The V end was cut by 6 bases, the J end by 0 bases, with 6 bases between. The CDR3 runs to 12 residues. Germline V gene data show CDR1 as SEHNR and CDR2 as FQNEAQ (reference sequence). CDR3 residues: CASSRSSYEQYF. CDR3 sequence (DNA): TGTGCCAGCAGTCGTAGCTCCTACGAGCAGTACTTC.

Here the CDR3 DNA reads TGTGCCAGCAGTGAGGCCTCGGACAGCTTGAACACTGAAGCTTTCTTT. It codes for CASSEASDSLNTEAFF. The rearrangement uses TRBV6-1 and TRBJ1-1; D might be TRBD1 (6 bases). Germline V lookup: CDR1 MNHNS, CDR2 SASEGT. V was shortened by 3 bases and J by 0 bases, with 14 bases between the two germline ends. The CDR3 covers 16 residues.

The chain is built from TRBV29-1 and TRBJ2-2, with D possibly TRBD2 on 5 matching bases. In germline, CDR1 is SQVTM, CDR2 ANQGSEA. The CDR3 is 11 residues long. CDR3 nucleotide sequence: TGCAGTGCCCGGGGCACCGGGGAGCTGTTTTTT. Encoded protein: CSARGTGELFF.

In nucleotides, the CDR3 is TGTGCCAGCAGCTCGACGGGACGAGAGACCCAGTACTTC. Its protein is CASSSTGRETQYF. The V call is TRBV7-9, the J call TRBJ2-5; D may be TRBD1 or TRBD2 (5 bases each). Germline assignment: CDR1 SEHNR and CDR2 FQNEAQ (reference sequence). The CDR3 loop spans 13 amino acids. Between the trimmed V and J ends, which lost 4 bases and 4 bases, there was a span of 10 bases.

About this clone: The same CDR3 arises from other DNA sequences in this sample as well. CDR3 protein: CASSQGGNQPQHF. The CDR3 bases are TGTGCCAGCAGCCAAGGTGGCAATCAGCCCCAGCATTTT. This chain uses TRBV3-1 (or the pseudogene TRBV3-2) with TRBJ1-5; no reliable D call. The V gene lost 1 base and the J gene lost 2 bases, with 3 bases spanning the gap. Germline CDR1 LGHDT, CDR2 YNNKEL (reference sequence). The CDR3 is 13 residues long.

This chain connects TRBV7-6 to TRBJ2-5, with 9 positions matching TRBD1. Germline V gene sequence: CDR1 SGHVS, CDR2 FNYEAQ. V lost 1 base to trimming and J lost 4 bases; unmatched junction nucleotides: 4. This CDR3 is 15 amino acids long. For the CDR3, the DNA is TGTGCCAGCAGCTTAGGGGGACAGGGAGGAGAGACCCAGTACTTC. Translating gives CASSLGGQGGETQYF.

The chain combines TRBV2 with TRBJ2-3, with 8 bases fitting TRBD2. The CDR3 is made up of 15 amino acids. V dropped 5 bases and J dropped 6; count of bases not matched to a gene: 10. Germline V CDR1 and CDR2: SNHLY, FYNNEI. CDR3: CASSLGGTSIDTQYF. Written as DNA, the CDR3 is TGTGCCAGCAGTCTTGGGGGGACTAGTATTGATACGCAGTATTTT.

The rearrangement uses TRBV7-6 and TRBJ1-6; TRBD1 matches 11 bases. Unmatched junction bases numbered 7, after V lost 5 bases and J lost 7 bases. Germline V gene sequence: CDR1 SGHVS, CDR2 FNYEAQ. The CDR3 has 16 amino acids. The CDR3 DNA follows: TGTGCCAGCAGCGTTGGGACAGGGGGGGAAAATTCACCCCTCCACTTT. Translated, it gives CASSVGTGGENSPLHF. Using reference TRBV7-6 and TRBJ1-6 for the parts outside the CDR3, the full variable domain is GAGVSQSPRYKVTKRGQDVALRCDPISGHVSLYWYRQALGQGPEFLTYFNYEAQQDKSGLPNDRFSAERPEGSISTLTIQRTEQRDSAMYRCASSVGTGGENSPLHFGNGTRLTVT.

The chain is built from TRBV27 and TRBJ2-3, with D perhaps assigned TRBD1 or TRBD2 (5 bases each). CDR3 length: 15 amino acids. V was trimmed by 4 bases and J by 3 bases, leaving 14 bases between them. CDR1 is MNHEY and CDR2 is SMNVEV in the germline V gene (reference sequence). The CDR3 reads CASSSRGWGTDTQYF. The CDR3 DNA reads TGTGCCAGCAGTTCGAGAGGCTGGGGGACAGATACGCAGTATTTT.

As DNA, the CDR3 is TGCGCCAGCAGTGAGTCTCCCGACACCGCGTATGGCTACACCTTC. Protein: CASSESPDTAYGYTF. The chain uses TRBV10-2 and TRBJ1-2, with D uncertain. V was shortened by 0 bases and J by 5 bases, with 13 bases between the two germline ends. The V gene's germline CDR1 is WSHSY and CDR2 SAAADI. There are 15 residues in the CDR3.

This clone has only one observation. The chain employs TRBV18 and TRBJ2-2; 11 nucleotides agree with TRBD1. CDR1 is KGHSH, CDR2 LQKENI, per germline. V lost 2 bases, J lost 4 bases, and 3 bases stayed unmatched. This CDR3 region has 16 residues. The CDR3 nucleotides read TGTGCCAGCTCACCAAGGACAGGGGGCTCCACCGGGGAGCTGTTTTTT. It codes for CASSPRTGGSTGELFF. The entire variable domain, with the rest obtained from reference TRBV18 and TRBJ2-2, is as follows: NAGVMQNPRHLVRRRGQEARLRCSPMKGHSHVYWYRQLPEEGLKFMVYLQKENIIDESGMPKERFSAEFPKEGPSILRIQQVVRGDSAAYFCASSPRTGGSTGELFFGEGSRLTVL.